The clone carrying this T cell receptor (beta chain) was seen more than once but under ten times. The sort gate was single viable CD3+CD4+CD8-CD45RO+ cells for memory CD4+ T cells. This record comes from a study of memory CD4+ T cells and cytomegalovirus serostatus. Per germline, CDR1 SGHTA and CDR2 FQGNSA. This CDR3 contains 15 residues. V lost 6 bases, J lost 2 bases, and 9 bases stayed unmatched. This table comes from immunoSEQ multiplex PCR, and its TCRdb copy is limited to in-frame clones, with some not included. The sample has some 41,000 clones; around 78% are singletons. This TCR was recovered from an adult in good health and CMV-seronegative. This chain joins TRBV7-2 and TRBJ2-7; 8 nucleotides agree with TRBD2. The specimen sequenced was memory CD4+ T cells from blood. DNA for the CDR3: TGTGCCAGCAGTTCCGGACTAGCATGGACCTACGAGCAGTACTTC. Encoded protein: CASSSGLAWTYEQYF. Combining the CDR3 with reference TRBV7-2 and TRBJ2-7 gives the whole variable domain GAGVSQSPSNKVTEKGKDVELRCDPISGHTALYWYRQSLGQGLEFLIYFQGNSAPDKSGLPSDRFSAERTGGSVSTLTIQRTQQEDSAVYLCASSSGLAWTYEQYFGPGTRLTVT.